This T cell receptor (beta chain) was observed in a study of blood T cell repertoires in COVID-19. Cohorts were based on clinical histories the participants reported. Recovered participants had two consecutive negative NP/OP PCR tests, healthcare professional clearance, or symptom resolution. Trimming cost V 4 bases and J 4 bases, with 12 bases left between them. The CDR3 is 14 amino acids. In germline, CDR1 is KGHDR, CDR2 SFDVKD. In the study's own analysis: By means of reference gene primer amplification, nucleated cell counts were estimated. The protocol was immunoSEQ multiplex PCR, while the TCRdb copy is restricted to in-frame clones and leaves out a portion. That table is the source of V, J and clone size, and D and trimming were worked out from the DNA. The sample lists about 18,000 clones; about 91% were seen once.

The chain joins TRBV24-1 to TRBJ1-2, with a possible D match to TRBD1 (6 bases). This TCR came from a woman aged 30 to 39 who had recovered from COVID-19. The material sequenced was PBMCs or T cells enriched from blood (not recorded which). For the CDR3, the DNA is TGTGCCACCAGTGACCCCACAGGGACCTATGGCTACACCTTC. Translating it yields CATSDPTGTYGYTF.